This TCR beta chain was observed in a study of blood T cell repertoires in COVID-19. Study background: Samples of COVID-19 (acute and convalescent) were obtained from the United States, Italy and Spain. In each case, the material was cDNA or gDNA derived from T cells, B-cell-depleted T cells, or PBMCs.

This CDR3 comprises 17 residues. In the study's own analysis: Amplification with reference gene primers provided the estimates of nucleated cell counts. Only in-frame clones appear in the TCRdb table, and some are missing; sequencing was by immunoSEQ multiplex PCR. V and J calls and clone size follow that table, whereas D and trimming were derived from the DNA. The sample comprises tens of thousands of clones, around four fifths of which are singletons, and more than 9% rests with the top ten. The TCR was taken from a human donor in a cohort sampled during active COVID-19. Sequencing was performed on peripheral blood. The chain combines TRBV21-1 with TRBJ1-1. TRBV21-1 constitutes a pseudogene. CDR3 protein: CASSKALLGGGNTEAFF. Written as DNA, the CDR3 is TGTGCCAGCAGCAAAGCCCTGCTTGGGGGGGGTAACACTGAAGCTTTCTTT.